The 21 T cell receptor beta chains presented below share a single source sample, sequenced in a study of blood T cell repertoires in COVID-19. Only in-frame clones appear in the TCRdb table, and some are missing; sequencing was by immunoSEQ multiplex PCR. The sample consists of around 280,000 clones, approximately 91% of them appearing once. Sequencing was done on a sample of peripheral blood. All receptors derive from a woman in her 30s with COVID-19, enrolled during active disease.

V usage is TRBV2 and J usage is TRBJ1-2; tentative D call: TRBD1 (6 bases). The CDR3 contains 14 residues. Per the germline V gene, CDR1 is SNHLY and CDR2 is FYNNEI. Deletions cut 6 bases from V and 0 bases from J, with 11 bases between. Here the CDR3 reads CASSMNRANYGYTF. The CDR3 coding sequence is TGTGCCAGCAGCATGAACAGGGCTAACTATGGCTACACCTTC. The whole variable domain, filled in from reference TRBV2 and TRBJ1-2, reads EPEVTQTPSHQVTQMGQEVILRCVPISNHLYFYWYRQILGQKVEFLVSFYNNEISEKSEIFDDQFSVERPDGSNFTLKIRSTKLEDSAMYFCASSMNRANYGYTFGSGTRLTVV.

This CDR3 is CASSSTGGYTYGYTF. CDR3 nucleotide sequence: TGTGCCAGCAGCTCCACAGGGGGTTATACATATGGCTACACCTTC. The V gene is TRBV5-6, the J gene TRBJ1-2; 8 bases are shared with TRBD1. Looked up from germline, CDR1 is SGHDT and CDR2 is YYEEEE. This CDR3 spans 15 amino acids. V shed 3 bases, J shed 5 bases, and the junction held 9 bases outside the gene matches.

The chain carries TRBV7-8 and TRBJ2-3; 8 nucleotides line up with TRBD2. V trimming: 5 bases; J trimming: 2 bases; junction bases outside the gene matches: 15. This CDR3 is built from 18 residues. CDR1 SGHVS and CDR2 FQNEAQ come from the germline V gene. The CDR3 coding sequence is TGTGCCAGCAGCCCCCAGGGGCCCCAAGCGGGGGTCACAGATACGCAGTATTTT. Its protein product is CASSPQGPQAGVTDTQYF.

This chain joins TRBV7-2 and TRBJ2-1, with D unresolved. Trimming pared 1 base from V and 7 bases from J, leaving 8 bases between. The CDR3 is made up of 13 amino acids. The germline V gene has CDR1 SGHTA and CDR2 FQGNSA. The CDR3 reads CASSLDSLNEQFF. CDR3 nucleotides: TGTGCCAGCAGCTTAGACTCACTGAATGAGCAGTTCTTC.

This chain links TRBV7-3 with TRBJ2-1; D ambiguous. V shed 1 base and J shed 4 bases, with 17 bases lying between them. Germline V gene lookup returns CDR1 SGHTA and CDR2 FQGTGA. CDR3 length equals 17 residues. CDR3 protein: CASSLNFGHTSYNEQFF. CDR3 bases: TGTGCCAGCAGCTTAAATTTCGGTCATACTTCTTACAATGAGCAGTTCTTC.

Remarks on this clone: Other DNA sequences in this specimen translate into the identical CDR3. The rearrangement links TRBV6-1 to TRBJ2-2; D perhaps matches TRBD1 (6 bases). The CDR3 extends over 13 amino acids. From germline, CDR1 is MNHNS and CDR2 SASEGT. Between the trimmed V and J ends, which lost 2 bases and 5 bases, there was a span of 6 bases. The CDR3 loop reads CASSEQGTGELFF. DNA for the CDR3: TGTGCCAGCAGTGAACAGGGGACCGGGGAGCTGTTTTTT.

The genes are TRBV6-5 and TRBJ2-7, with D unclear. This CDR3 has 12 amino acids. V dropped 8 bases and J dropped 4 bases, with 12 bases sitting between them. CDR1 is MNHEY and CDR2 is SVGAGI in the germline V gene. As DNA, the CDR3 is TGTGCCAGCGCAGAGAGGTTGTACGAGCAGTACTTC. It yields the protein CASAERLYEQYF.

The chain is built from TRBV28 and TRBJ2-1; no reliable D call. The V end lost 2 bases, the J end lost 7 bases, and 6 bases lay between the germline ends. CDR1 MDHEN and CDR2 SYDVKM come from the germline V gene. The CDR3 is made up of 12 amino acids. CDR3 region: CASSLQDNEQFF. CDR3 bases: TGTGCCAGCAGTTTACAGGATAATGAGCAGTTCTTC.

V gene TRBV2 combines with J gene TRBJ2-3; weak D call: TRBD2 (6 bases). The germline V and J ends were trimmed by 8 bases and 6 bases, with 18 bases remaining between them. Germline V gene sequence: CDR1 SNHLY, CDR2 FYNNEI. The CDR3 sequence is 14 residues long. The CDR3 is CASSLAGRGDTQYF. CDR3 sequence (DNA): TGTGCCAGCTCCCTTGCCGGGAGAGGTGATACGCAGTATTTT.

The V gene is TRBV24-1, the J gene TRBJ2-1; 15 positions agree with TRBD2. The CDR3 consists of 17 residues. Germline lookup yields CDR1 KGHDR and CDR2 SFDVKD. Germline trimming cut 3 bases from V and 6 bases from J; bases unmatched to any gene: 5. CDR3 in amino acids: CATSDIWTSGRVNEQFF. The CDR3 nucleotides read TGTGCCACCAGTGATATATGGACTAGCGGGAGGGTCAATGAGCAGTTCTTC.

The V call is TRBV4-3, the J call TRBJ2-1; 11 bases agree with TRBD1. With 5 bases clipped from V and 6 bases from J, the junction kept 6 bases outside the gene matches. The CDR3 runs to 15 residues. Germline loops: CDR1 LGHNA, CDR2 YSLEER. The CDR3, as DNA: TGCGCCAGCAGCTACCGGGACAGGGGGTTCAATGAGCAGTTCTTC. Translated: CASSYRDRGFNEQFF.

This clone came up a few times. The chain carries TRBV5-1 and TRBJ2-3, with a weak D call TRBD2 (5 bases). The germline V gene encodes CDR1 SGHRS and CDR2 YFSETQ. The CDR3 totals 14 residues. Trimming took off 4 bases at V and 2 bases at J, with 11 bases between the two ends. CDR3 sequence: CASSNGLPTDTQYF. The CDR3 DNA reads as TGCGCCAGCAGCAATGGACTCCCCACAGATACGCAGTATTTT.

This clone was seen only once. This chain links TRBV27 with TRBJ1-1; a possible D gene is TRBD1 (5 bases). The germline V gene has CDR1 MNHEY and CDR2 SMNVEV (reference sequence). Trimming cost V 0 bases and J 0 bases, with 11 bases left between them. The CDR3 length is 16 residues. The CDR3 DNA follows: TGTGCCAGCAGTTTATCGTGGGGACTTATGAACACTGAAGCTTTCTTT. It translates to CASSLSWGLMNTEAFF.

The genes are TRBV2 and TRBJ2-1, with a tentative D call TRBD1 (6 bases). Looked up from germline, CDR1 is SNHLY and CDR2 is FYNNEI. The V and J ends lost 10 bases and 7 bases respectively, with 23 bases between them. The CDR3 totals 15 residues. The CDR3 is CATFKELAGANEQFF. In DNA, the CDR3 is TGTGCCACCTTTAAGGAGTTGGCAGGGGCGAATGAGCAGTTCTTC.

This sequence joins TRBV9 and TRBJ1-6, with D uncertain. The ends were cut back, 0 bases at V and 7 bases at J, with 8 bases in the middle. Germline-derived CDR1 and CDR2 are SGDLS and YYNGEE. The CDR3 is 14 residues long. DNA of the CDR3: TGTGCCAGCAGCGTAGTAGGCGGGAATTCACCCCTCCACTTT. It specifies CASSVVGGNSPLHF.

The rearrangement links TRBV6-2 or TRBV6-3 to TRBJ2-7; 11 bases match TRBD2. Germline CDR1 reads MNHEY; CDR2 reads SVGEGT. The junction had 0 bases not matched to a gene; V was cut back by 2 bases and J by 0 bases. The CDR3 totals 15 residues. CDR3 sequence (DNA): TGTGCCAGCAGTTACACTAGCGGGAGCTCCTACGAGCAGTACTTC. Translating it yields CASSYTSGSSYEQYF.

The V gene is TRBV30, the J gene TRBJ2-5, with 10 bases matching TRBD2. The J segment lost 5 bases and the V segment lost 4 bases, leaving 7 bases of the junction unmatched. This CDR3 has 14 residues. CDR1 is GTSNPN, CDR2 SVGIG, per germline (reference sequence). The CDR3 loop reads CAWKVAGGLETQYF. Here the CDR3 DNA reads TGTGCCTGGAAGGTAGCGGGAGGACTTGAGACCCAGTACTTC. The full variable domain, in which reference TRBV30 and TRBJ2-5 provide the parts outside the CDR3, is SQTIHQWPATLVQPVGSPLSLECTVEGTSNPNLYWYRQAAGRGLQLLFYSVGIGQISSEVPQNLSASRPQDRQFILSSKKLLLSDSGFYLCAWKVAGGLETQYFGPGTRLLVL.

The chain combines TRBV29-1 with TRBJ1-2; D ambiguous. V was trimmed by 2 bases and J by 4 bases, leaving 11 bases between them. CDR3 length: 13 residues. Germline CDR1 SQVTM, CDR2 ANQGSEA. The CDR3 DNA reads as TGCAGCGTTGAAACCCAGAAAATCTATGGCTACACCTTC. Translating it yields CSVETQKIYGYTF.

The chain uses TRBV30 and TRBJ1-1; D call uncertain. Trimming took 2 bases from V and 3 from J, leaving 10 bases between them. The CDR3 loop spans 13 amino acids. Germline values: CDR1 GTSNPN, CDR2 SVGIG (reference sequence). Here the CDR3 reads CAWSIGDHTEAFF. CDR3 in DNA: TGTGCCTGGAGTATCGGGGATCACACTGAAGCTTTCTTT.

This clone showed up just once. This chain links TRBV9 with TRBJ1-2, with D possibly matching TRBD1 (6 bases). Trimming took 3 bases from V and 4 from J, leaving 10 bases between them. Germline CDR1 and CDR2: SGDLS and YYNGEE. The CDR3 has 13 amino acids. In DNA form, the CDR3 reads TGTGCCAGCAGCGCCGGGGACATCTATGGCTACACCTTC. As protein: CASSAGDIYGYTF.

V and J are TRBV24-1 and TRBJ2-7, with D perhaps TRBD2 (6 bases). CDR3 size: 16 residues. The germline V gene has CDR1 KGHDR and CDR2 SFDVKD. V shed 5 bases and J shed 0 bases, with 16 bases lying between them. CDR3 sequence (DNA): TGTGCCACCAGTGGCTCCCGGGGGACTGACTCCTACGAGCAGTACTTC. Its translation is CATSGSRGTDSYEQYF.